One sample yielded the 15 T cell receptor beta chains listed below, sequenced in a study of human T cells and chemical hapten exposure. Whole blood, unfractionated, served as the material for total RNA extraction. TCRdb independently ran MiXCR on the 5' RACE reads; one entry per CDR3 protein. The sample includes 130,000 or so distinct CDR3 sequences, around 4% seen only once; the top ten take roughly 1.4%. All receptors derive from a female donor in good health.

V is TRBV5-6 and J is TRBJ2-7; the match to TRBD1 covers 10 bases. Germline V gene sequence: CDR1 SGHDT, CDR2 YYEEEE. The CDR3 sequence is 17 residues long. V lost 4 bases, J lost 7 bases, and 17 bases stayed unmatched. CDR3 region: CASSQGGYGTGVWEQYF. The CDR3 DNA reads as TGTGCCAGCAGCCAGGGCGGGTACGGGACAGGGGTTTGGGAGCAGTACTTC.

At least ten counts were recorded for this clonotype. This chain connects TRBV5-5 to TRBJ2-5, with TRBD1 matching 8 bases. This CDR3 contains 14 residues. The germline V gene encodes CDR1 SGHKS and CDR2 YYEKEE (reference sequence). J was trimmed by 4 bases and V by 2 bases; bases with no gene match: 4. CDR3 in DNA: TGTGCCAGCAGCTTCGGACAGGGAGGAGAGACCCAGTACTTC. Amino acid sequence: CASSFGQGGETQYF.

Comment on this clonotype: A single base separates this from a much larger clone, so it may be a read error. V usage is TRBV11-2 and J usage is TRBJ2-4, with TRBD2 matching over 7 bases. The CDR3 covers 18 residues. From germline, CDR1 is SGHAT and CDR2 FQNNGV. This CDR3 reads CTSSLAPTGGGTKNIQYF. Here the CDR3 DNA reads TGTACCAGCAGCTTAGCCCCTACGGGGGGAGGAACCAAAAACATTCAGTACTTC.

Many counts were recorded for this clonotype. The chain combines TRBV20-1 with TRBJ1-2; D remains ambiguous. Trimming shortened V by 3 bases and J by 6 bases, and 17 bases separated the two germline ends. In germline, CDR1 is DFQATT, CDR2 SNEGSKA (reference sequence). This CDR3 comprises 14 residues. This CDR3 reads CSASFVWVGHGYTF. Here the CDR3 DNA reads TGCAGTGCTAGTTTCGTTTGGGTCGGTCATGGCTACACCTTC.

This clonotype has at least ten counts. The chain is built from TRBV5-1 and TRBJ2-4; no firm D call. V lost 0 bases, J lost 8 bases, and 12 bases lay in between. Germline values: CDR1 SGHRS, CDR2 YFSETQ. This CDR3 has 14 amino acids. CDR3 sequence reads: CASSLGSGEDIQYF. The CDR3 bases are TGCGCCAGCAGCTTGGGTTCCGGCGAGGACATTCAGTACTTC. The variable domain in full, with the rest retrieved from reference TRBV5-1 and TRBJ2-4, is KAGVTQTPRYLIKTRGQQVTLSCSPISGHRSVSWYQQTPGQGLQFLFEYFSETQRNKGNFPGRFSGRQFSNSRSEMNVSTLELGDSALYLCASSLGSGEDIQYFGAGTRLSVL.

This clonotype was observed many times. The V and J genes are TRBV2 and TRBJ2-2; weak D call: TRBD2 (5 bases). Germline loops: CDR1 SNHLY, CDR2 FYNNEI. V shed 2 bases and J shed 5 bases, with 15 bases lying between them. The CDR3 runs to 16 residues. The CDR3 nucleotides read TGTGCCAGCAGTGAATGGAGCGGTTTACGGACCGGGGAGCTGTTTTTT. As protein: CASSEWSGLRTGELFF.

This clonotype was counted many times. The chain joins TRBV12-3 or TRBV12-4 to TRBJ1-6; unclear D gene. V lost 4 bases and J lost 8, with 6 bases in between. CDR3 length: 12 amino acids. DNA for the CDR3: TGTGCCAGCAGTTGGGTAGATTCACCCCTCCACTTT. It translates to CASSWVDSPLHF.

This clonotype was seen ten or more times. The junction and the germline gene differ at one end; a read error may be behind it. This sequence joins TRBV12-3 or TRBV12-4 and TRBJ2-3; TRBD2 aligns across 8 bases. The CDR3 is made up of 13 amino acids. The CDR3 reads CASTLAGTDTQYF. The CDR3 nucleotides are TGTGCCAGCACTTTAGCGGGGACAGATACGCAGTATTTT.

This clonotype came up a few times. CDR3 sequence reads: CASSRDRRNTEAFF. CDR3 in DNA: TGTGCCAGCAGCCGAGACAGGCGGAACACTGAAGCTTTCTTT. V is TRBV4-2 and J is TRBJ1-1, with D possibly matching TRBD1 (6 bases). The CDR3 totals 14 residues. CDR1 LGHNA and CDR2 YNFKEQ come from the germline V gene. Trimming took off 4 bases at V and 1 base at J, with 10 bases between the two ends.

Note on this clonotype: This may arise from a read error, as a much more abundant clone is one base away. The V and J genes are TRBV30 and TRBJ2-3; 10 nucleotides align to TRBD1. Germline loops: CDR1 GTSNPN, CDR2 SVGIG (reference sequence). This CDR3 is built from 15 residues. The CDR3 nucleotides read TGTGCCTGGGGTGACAGGGGGCCCTACACAGAGACGCAGTATTTT. This translates into CAWGDRGPYTETQYF.

V usage is TRBV30 and J usage is TRBJ1-2; the D gene is possibly TRBD1 (5 bases). Trimming cost V 4 bases and J 4 bases, with 13 bases left between them. Germline assignment: CDR1 GTSNPN and CDR2 SVGIG (reference sequence). The CDR3 is 13 amino acids. CDR3 bases: TGTGCCTGGAATGAAGGGACGGCCTATGGCTACACCTTC. Protein: CAWNEGTAYGYTF.

In its sample, this clonotype was seen many times. CDR3 protein: CASSSLAGGPHEQYF. CDR3 nucleotides: TGTGCCAGCAGCTCATTAGCGGGGGGGCCCCACGAGCAGTACTTC. This chain joins TRBV7-3 and TRBJ2-7, with 11 bases aligning to TRBD2. Germline CDR1 and CDR2: SGHTA and FQGTGA. The CDR3 extends over 15 amino acids. V shed 4 bases, J shed 5 bases, and the junction held 7 bases outside the gene matches.

This clonotype has ten or more counts. The chain uses TRBV5-1 and TRBJ2-7, with TRBD2 identical over 7 bases. CDR3 size: 15 residues. The germline gives CDR1 SGHRS, CDR2 YFSETQ. With V trimmed by 4 bases and J by 0 bases, 7 bases remained unmatched. The CDR3, as DNA: TGCGCCAGCAGCGATGCGGGGGTCAACTCCTACGAGCAGTACTTC. Residues: CASSDAGVNSYEQYF.

This clonotype was seen only a few times. J is TRBJ1-4 and V is TRBV7-9, with TRBD1 identical over 7 bases. This CDR3 is 15 amino acids long. V gave up 5 bases and J gave up 0 bases; unmatched junction bases: 3. Per germline, CDR1 SEHNR and CDR2 FQNEAQ (reference sequence). Here the CDR3 DNA reads TGTGCCAGCAGCGAGGGACAGCCAACTAATGAAAAACTGTTTTTT. This encodes CASSEGQPTNEKLFF.

This clonotype was found many times. The rearrangement uses TRBV5-1 and TRBJ2-6; D is perhaps TRBD1 (5 bases). Germline V lookup: CDR1 SGHRS, CDR2 YFSETQ. The CDR3 loop spans 17 amino acids. V lost 0 bases and J 0 bases, leaving 10 bases between the germline ends. CDR3 DNA: TGCGCCAGCAGCTTGGCCAGGACAAACTCTGGGGCCAACGTCCTGACTTTC. The encoded protein is CASSLARTNSGANVLTF.